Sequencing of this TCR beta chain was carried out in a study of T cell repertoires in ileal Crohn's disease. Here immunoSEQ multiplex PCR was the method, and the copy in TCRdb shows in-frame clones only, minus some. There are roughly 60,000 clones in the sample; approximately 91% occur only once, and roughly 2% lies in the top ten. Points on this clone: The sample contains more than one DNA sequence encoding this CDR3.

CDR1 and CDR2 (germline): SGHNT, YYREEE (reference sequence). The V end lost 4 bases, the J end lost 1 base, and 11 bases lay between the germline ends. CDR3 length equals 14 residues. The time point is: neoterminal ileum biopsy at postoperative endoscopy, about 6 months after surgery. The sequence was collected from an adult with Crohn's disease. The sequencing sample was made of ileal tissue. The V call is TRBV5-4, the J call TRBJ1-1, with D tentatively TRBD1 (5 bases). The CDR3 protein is CASSLGGGNTEAFF. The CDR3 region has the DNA TGTGCCAGCAGCCTTGGGGGGGGGAACACTGAAGCTTTCTTT.